This TCR beta chain is drawn from a study of T cells after yellow fever vaccination. There are a few counts of this clonotype. Its antigen is currently unknown. One entry per CDR3 protein results from TCRdb running MiXCR on the 5' RACE reads. The sample has 450,000 to 600,000 distinct CDR3 sequences, roughly 14% seen once. This CDR3 comprises 15 residues. V was pared by 2 bases and J by 10 bases, with 19 bases between. CDR1 and CDR2 from the germline V gene are SGDLS and YYNGEE. Study-wide findings and caveats: Most clones from primary vaccination were detected again post-booster (around 96% CD4, approximately 90% CD8).

This sequence was found in a man aged 25 to 40 who received the YFV17D yellow fever vaccine. The specimen was PBMCs, collected on the day of the yellow fever booster vaccination. This chain connects TRBV9 to TRBJ2-1, with D perhaps TRBD2 (5 bases). Here the CDR3 DNA reads TGTGCCAGCAGCGTTGGGCCCCTGGGGAGCAAAGAGCAGTTCTTC. Its protein product is CASSVGPLGSKEQFF.